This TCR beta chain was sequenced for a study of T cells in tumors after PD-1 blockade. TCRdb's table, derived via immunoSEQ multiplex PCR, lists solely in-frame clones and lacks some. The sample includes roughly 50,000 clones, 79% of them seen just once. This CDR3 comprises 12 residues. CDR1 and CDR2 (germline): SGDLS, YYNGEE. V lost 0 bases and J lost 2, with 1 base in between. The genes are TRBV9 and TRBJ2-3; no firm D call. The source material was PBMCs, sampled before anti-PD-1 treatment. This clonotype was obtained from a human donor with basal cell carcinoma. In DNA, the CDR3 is TGTGCCAGCAGCGTAGACACAGATACGCAGTATTTT. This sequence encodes CASSVDTDTQYF. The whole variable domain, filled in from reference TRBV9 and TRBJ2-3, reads DSGVTQTPKHLITATGQRVTLRCSPRSGDLSVYWYQQSLDQGLQFLIQYYNGEERAKGNILERFSAQQFPDLHSELNLSSLELGDSALYFCASSVDTDTQYFGPGTRLTVL.